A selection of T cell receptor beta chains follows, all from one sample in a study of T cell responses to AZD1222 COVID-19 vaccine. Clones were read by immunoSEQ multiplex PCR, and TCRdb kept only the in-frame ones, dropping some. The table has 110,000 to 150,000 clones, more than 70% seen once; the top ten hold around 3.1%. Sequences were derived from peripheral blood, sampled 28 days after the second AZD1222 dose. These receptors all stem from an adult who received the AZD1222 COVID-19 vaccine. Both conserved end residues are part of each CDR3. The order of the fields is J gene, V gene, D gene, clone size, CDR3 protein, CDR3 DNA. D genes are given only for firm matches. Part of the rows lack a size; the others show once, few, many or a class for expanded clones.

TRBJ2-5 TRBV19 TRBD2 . CASQSAGGPGQYF TGTGCCAGTCAGTCGGCGGGAGGGCCGGGTCAGTACTTC
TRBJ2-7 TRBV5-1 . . CASSLGLSPDSYEQYF TGCGCCAGCAGCTTGGGACTTTCCCCCGACTCCTACGAGCAGTACTTC
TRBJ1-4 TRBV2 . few CASSVATLGYEKLFF TGTGCCAGCAGCGTTGCGACCCTCGGCTATGAAAAACTGTTTTTT
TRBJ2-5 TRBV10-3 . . CAISGGDLAVETQYF TGTGCCATCAGTGGGGGAGATCTGGCAGTAGAGACCCAGTACTTC
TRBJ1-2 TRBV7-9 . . CASSFATDLWGYGYTF TGTGCCAGCAGCTTCGCGACTGACCTATGGGGCTATGGCTACACCTTC
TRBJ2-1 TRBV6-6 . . CASSGEGEPSYNEQFF TGTGCCAGCAGTGGGGAGGGGGAGCCATCCTACAATGAGCAGTTCTTC
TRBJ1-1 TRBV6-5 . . CASSFGRAGTEAFF TGTGCCAGCAGTTTCGGCCGGGCGGGGACTGAAGCTTTCTTT
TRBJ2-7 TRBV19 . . CASSMALVGSHPQSYEQYF TGTGCCAGTAGTATGGCCCTTGTGGGGTCCCACCCCCAATCATACGAGCAGTACTTC
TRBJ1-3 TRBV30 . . CAWNAGLGGNTIYF TGTGCCTGGAATGCGGGACTGGGGGGAAACACCATATATTTT
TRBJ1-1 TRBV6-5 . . CASVKSLGTEAFF TGTGCCAGCGTCAAGTCGTTGGGGACTGAAGCTTTCTTT
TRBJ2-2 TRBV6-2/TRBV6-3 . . CASSSQGTNTGELFF TGTGCCAGCAGTTCACAGGGAACGAACACCGGGGAGCTGTTTTTT
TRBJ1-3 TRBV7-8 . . CASSLATSGNTIYF TGTGCCAGCAGCTTAGCTACCTCTGGAAACACCATATATTTT
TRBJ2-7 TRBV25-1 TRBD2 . CASSSASAGTRTNEQYF TGTGCCAGCAGTAGTGCCAGTGCCGGGACTAGGACGAACGAGCAGTACTTC
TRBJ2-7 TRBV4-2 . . CASSQSTGTYEQYF TGTGCCAGCAGCCAGTCGACAGGAACCTACGAGCAGTACTTC
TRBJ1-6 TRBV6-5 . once CASSYARLGDSPLHF TGTGCCAGCAGTTACGCGCGCTTGGGGGACTCACCCCTCCACTTT
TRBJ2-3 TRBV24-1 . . CATSGWDTASTDTQYF TGTGCCACCAGTGGTTGGGACACCGCTAGCACAGATACGCAGTATTTT
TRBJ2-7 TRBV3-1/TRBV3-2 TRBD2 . CASSRQLAGVHEQYF TGTGCCAGCAGCCGACAACTAGCGGGAGTACACGAGCAGTACTTC
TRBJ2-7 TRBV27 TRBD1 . CASSSAGGKFYEQYF TGTGCCAGCAGTTCCGCAGGGGGTAAATTCTACGAGCAGTACTTC
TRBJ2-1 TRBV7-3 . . CASSLRHDQSEQFF TGTGCCAGCAGCTTAAGGCACGATCAGTCCGAGCAGTTCTTC
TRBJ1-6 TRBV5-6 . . CASSLRGLNSPLHF TGTGCCAGCAGTCTTCGGGGGCTCAATTCACCCCTCCACTTT
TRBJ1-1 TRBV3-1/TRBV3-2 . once CASSQEPGRNTEAFF TGTGCCAGCAGCCAAGAGCCAGGGCGGAACACTGAAGCTTTCTTT
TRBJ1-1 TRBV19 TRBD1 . CASSIERGQGQDAEAFF TGTGCCAGTAGTATAGAAAGAGGACAGGGGCAGGATGCTGAAGCTTTCTTT
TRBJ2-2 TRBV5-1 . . CASSREGRQTGELFF TGCGCCAGCAGCCGTGAGGGACGACAAACCGGGGAGCTGTTTTTT